This TCR beta chain was recorded in a study of CD8+CD57+ T cells in acquired aplastic anemia. CDR3 and TCR beta VDJ profiling relied on a genomic DNA template. TCRdb re-called the reads with MiXCR, one entry per CDR3 protein. The repertoire has under 350,000 distinct CDR3 sequences, approximately 57% of them found once; the top ten carry roughly 1.2%. Individuals selected for sequencing had exhibited CD8+CD57+ cell expansion on flow cytometry. The cohort consisted entirely of patients having severe acquired aplastic anemia. The V end was cut by 3 bases, the J end by 3 bases, with 29 bases between. The CDR3 has 20 amino acids. CDR1 is SGHAT and CDR2 is FQNNGV in the germline V gene. This clonotype was seen once.

Specimen: sorted CD4+, CD8+, or CD8+CD57+ T cells (not recorded which) from PBMCs. The TCR comes from a human donor with aplastic anemia. The chain joins TRBV11-2 to TRBJ1-2, with D perhaps TRBD1 (6 bases). CDR3 coding DNA: TGTGCCAGCAGCTTGAAAGGGGGGACTAGCGGGATGGCAGACCACTATGGCTACACCTTC. Amino acid sequence: CASSLKGGTSGMADHYGYTF.